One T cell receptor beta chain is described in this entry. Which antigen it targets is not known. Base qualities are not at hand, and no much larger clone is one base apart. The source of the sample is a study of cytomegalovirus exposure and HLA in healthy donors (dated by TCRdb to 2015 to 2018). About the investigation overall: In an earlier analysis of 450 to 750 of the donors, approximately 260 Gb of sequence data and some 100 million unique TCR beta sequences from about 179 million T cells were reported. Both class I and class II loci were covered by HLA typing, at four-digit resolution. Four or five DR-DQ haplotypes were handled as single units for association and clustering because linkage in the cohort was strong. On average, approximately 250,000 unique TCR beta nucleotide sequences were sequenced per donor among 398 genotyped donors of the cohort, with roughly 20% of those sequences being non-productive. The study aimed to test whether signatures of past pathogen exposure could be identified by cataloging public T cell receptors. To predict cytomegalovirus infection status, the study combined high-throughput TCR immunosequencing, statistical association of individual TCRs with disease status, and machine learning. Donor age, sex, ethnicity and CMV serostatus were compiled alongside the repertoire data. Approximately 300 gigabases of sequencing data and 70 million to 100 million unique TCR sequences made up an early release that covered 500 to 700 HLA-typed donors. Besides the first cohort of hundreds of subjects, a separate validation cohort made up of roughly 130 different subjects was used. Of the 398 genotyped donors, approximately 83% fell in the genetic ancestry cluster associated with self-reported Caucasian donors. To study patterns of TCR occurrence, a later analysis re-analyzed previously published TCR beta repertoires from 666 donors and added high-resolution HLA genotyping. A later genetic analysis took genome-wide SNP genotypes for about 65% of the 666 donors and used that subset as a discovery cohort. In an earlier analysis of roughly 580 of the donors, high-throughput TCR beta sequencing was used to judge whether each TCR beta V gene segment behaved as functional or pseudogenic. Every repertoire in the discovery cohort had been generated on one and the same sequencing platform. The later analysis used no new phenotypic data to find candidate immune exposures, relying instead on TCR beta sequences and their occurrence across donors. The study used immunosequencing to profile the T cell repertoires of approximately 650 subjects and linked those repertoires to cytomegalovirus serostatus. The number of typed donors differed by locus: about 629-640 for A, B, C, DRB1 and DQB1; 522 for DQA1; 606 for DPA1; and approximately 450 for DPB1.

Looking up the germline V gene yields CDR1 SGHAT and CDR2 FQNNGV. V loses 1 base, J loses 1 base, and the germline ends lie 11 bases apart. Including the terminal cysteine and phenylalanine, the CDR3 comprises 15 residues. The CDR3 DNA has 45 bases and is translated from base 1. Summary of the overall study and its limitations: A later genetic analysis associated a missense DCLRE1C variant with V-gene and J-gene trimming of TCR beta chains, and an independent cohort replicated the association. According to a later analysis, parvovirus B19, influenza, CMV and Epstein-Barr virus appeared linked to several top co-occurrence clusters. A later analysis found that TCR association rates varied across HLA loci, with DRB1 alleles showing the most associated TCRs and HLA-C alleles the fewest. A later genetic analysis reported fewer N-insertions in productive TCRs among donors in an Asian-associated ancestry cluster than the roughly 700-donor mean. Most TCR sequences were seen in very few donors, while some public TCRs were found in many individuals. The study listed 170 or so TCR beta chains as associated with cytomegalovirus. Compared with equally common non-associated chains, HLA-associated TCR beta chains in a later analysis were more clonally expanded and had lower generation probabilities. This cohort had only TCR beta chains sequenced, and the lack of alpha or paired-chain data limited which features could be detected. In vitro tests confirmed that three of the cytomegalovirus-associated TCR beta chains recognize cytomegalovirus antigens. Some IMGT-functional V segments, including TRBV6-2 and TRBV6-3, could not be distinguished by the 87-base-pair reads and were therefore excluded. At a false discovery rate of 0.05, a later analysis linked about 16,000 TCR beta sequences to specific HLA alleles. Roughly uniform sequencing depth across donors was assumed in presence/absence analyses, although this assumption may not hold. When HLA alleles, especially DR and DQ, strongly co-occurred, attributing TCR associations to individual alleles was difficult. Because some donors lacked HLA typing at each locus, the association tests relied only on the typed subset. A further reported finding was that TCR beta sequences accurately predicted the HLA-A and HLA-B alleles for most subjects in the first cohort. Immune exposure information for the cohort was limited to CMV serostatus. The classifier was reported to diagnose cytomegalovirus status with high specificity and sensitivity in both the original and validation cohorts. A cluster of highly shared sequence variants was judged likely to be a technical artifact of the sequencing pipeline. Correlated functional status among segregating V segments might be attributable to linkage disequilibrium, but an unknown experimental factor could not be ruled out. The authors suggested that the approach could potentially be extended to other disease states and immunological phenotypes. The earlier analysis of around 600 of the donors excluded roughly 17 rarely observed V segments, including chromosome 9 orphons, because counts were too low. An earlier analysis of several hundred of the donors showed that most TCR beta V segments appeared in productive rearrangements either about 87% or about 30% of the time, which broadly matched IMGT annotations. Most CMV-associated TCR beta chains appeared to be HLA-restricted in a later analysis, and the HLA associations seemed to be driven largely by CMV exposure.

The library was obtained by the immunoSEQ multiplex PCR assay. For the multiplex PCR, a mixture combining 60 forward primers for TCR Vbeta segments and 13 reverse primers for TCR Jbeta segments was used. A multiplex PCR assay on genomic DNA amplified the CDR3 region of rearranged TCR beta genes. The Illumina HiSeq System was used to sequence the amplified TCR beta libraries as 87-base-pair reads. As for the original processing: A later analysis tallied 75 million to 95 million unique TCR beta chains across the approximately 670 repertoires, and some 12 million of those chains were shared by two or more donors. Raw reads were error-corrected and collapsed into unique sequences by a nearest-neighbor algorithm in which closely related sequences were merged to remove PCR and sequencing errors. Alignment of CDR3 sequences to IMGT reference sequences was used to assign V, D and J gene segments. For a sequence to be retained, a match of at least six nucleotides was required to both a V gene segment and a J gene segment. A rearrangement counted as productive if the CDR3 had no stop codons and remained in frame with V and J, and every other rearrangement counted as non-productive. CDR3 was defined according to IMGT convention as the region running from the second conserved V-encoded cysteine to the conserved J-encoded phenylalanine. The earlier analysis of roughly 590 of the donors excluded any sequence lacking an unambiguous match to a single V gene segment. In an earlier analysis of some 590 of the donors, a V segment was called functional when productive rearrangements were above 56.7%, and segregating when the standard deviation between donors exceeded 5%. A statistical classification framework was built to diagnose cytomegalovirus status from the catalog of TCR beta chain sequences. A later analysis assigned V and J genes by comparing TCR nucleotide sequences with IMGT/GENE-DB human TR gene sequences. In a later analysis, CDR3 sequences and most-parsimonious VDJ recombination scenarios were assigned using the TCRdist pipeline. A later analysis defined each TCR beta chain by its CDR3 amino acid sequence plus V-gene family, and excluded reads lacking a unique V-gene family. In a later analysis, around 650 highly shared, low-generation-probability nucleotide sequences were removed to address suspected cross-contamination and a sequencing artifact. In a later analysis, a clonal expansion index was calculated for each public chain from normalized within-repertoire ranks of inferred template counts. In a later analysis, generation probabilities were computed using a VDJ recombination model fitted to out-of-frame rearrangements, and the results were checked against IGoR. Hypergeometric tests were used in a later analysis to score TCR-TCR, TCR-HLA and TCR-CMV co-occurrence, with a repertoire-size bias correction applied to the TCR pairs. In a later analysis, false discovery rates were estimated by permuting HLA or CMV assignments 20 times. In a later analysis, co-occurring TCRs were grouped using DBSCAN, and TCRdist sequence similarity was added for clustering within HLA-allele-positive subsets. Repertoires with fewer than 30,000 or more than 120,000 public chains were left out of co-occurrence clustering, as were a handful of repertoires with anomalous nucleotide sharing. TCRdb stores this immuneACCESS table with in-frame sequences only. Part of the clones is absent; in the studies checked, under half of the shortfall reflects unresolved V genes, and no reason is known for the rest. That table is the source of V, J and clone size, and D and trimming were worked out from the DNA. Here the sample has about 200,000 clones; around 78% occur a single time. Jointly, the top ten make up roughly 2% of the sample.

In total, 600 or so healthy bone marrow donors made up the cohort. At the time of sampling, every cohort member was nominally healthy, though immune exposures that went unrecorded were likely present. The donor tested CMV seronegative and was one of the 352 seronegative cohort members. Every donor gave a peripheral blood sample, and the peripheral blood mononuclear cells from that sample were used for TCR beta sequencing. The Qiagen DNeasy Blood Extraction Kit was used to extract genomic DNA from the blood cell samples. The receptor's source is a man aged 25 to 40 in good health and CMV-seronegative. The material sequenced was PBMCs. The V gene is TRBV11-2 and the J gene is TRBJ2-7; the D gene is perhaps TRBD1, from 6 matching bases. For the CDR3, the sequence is CASSLGGQGSYEQYF. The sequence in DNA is TGTGCCAGCAGCTTAGGGGGGCAGGGGTCCTACGAGCAGTACTTC.